This TCR beta chain emerged from a study of cytomegalovirus exposure and HLA in healthy donors. Findings and limits, study-wide: The listing of 150 to 200 TCR beta chains classed them as cytomegalovirus-associated.

This clone was seen a few times. Its specificity is not known. This CDR3 comprises 15 residues. Trimming took 3 bases from V and 0 from J, leaving 10 bases between them. Germline V lookup: CDR1 SGHTA, CDR2 FQGNSA. It was with 60 Vbeta and 13 Jbeta primers that the PCR ran. Only in-frame clones appear in the TCRdb table, and some are missing; sequencing was by immunoSEQ multiplex PCR. Altogether about 240,000 clones are present, 80% to 85% being singletons, with the ten largest covering around 8.3%. This TCR came from a woman in her fifties or sixties in good health and CMV-seropositive. The sample taken for sequencing was PBMCs. The rearrangement uses TRBV7-2 and TRBJ2-3; TRBD2 might be the D (6 bases). CDR3 sequence (DNA): TGTGCCAGCAGCTTCTGGGGGACTAGCACAGATACGCAGTATTTT. This sequence encodes CASSFWGTSTDTQYF.